The 22 T cell receptor beta chains reported below all come from one sample, sequenced in a study of blood T cells in healthy people across ages. A sample-barcoded 5' primer and a J-beta primer mix were used in a second PCR of about 7 to 12 cycles. Each CDR3 protein gets one entry after TCRdb re-called the 5' RACE reads with MiXCR. The table lists hundreds of thousands of distinct CDR3 sequences, about 62% of them singletons. Sequences were obtained from blood. These receptors all stem from a man under 40 in good health.

The V gene is TRBV5-4, the J gene TRBJ2-7; 9 nucleotides align to TRBD1. Germline V gene lookup returns CDR1 SGHNT and CDR2 YYREEE (reference sequence). J gave up 5 bases and V 3 bases, and 6 bases lay outside the gene matches. The CDR3 runs to 14 residues. The CDR3 DNA is TGTGCCAGCAGCTCGGGGGACAGGGTCCACGAGCAGTACTTC. It codes for CASSSGDRVHEQYF.

This clonotype was seen a few times. The chain uses TRBV4-2 and TRBJ2-1, with 8 bases that match TRBD2. CDR3 length: 19 amino acids. CDR1 and CDR2 (germline): LGHNA, YNFKEQ. Trimming cost V 3 bases and J 0 bases; bases outside gene matches: 13. The CDR3 DNA is TGTGCCAGCAGCCAGTTTTCGGCGGGGGGCTCTAGCTCCTACAATGAGCAGTTCTTC. Its translation: CASSQFSAGGSSSYNEQFF.

The V and J genes are TRBV7-2 and TRBJ2-1; D remains unclear. CDR3 length equals 15 residues. The V gene lost 5 bases and the J gene lost 6 bases, with 17 bases spanning the gap. In germline, CDR1 is SGHTA, CDR2 FQGNSA. Here the CDR3 reads CASSPRASTFNEQFF. In nucleotides, the CDR3 is TGTGCCAGCAGCCCACGCGCCTCCACCTTCAATGAGCAGTTCTTC.

The CDR3 loop is CASSRQLGSNEQFF. DNA for the CDR3: TGTGCCAGCAGTCGGCAGTTGGGCAGCAATGAGCAGTTCTTC. The chain carries TRBV27 and TRBJ2-1; D not resolved. V was clipped by 5 bases and J by 6 bases, with 14 bases between them. The CDR3 is made up of 14 amino acids. The germline CDR1 and CDR2 sequences are MNHEY and SMNVEV (reference sequence).

The sample holds a few counts of this clonotype. The CDR3 region is CASHPGGSRPNEQFF. CDR3 nucleotide sequence: TGTGCCAGCCACCCGGGGGGTAGCAGGCCCAATGAGCAGTTCTTC. The rearrangement uses TRBV27 and TRBJ2-1; TRBD2 agrees at 7 bases. The germline V gene has CDR1 MNHEY and CDR2 SMNVEV (reference sequence). The CDR3 is made up of 15 amino acids. J was trimmed by 6 bases and V by 8 bases; bases with no gene match: 13.

This chain joins TRBV14 and TRBJ1-4; the D gene is possibly TRBD1 (5 bases). The CDR3 is 18 residues long. Germline CDR1 SGHDN, CDR2 FVKESK. The V gene lost 1 base and the J gene lost 0 bases, with 15 bases spanning the gap. CDR3 sequence (DNA): TGTGCCAGCAGCCAAGTTTTGATTGCAGGGACAACTAATGAAAAACTGTTTTTT. Its translation: CASSQVLIAGTTNEKLFF.

This clonotype was recorded a few times. The chain uses TRBV5-6 and TRBJ2-3; D gene uncertain. In germline, CDR1 is SGHDT, CDR2 YYEEEE. There are 13 residues in the CDR3. Trimming cost V 0 bases and J 6 bases, with 8 bases left between them. CDR3 amino acids: CASSLELGDTQYF. In nucleotides, the CDR3 is TGTGCCAGCAGCTTGGAGCTCGGGGATACGCAGTATTTT.

This clonotype was seen a handful of times. The chain employs TRBV4-3 and TRBJ2-2; 10 nucleotides line up with TRBD2. This CDR3 spans 16 amino acids. The V and J ends lost 1 base and 7 bases, in that order; junction bases with no gene match: 6. Germline V CDR1 and CDR2: LGHNA, YSLEER. The CDR3 protein is CASSQVPAGGLGELFF. CDR3 bases: TGCGCCAGCAGCCAAGTTCCAGCGGGGGGGCTCGGGGAGCTGTTTTTT.

V usage is TRBV6-4 and J usage is TRBJ1-5; TRBD1 is a possible D gene (6 bases). The CDR3 totals 12 residues. V was cut by 9 bases and J by 7 bases, with 13 bases left in between. Germline values: CDR1 MRHNA, CDR2 SNTAGT. The CDR3 spells CARQGPRQPQHF. In DNA form, the CDR3 reads TGTGCCAGACAGGGCCCCCGCCAGCCCCAGCATTTT.

Details on this clonotype: Relative to the germline gene, one junction end is altered; a read error may explain this. The chain employs TRBV5-1 and TRBJ2-1; D ambiguous. This CDR3 comprises 15 residues. Germline CDR1 and CDR2: SGHRS and YFSETQ. The CDR3 DNA reads TGCGCCAGCAATCAGTTGGGTGGCTCCTACGATGAGCAGTTCTTC. As protein: CASNQLGGSYDEQFF.

V is TRBV28 and J is TRBJ2-3, with 8 bases fitting TRBD1. Trimming removed 8 bases from V and 3 bases from J; junction bases left unmatched: 10. This CDR3 contains 15 residues. The V gene's germline CDR1 is MDHEN and CDR2 SYDVKM. As DNA, the CDR3 is TGTGCCAGCGGCTGGACAGGGAGGTTTACAGATACGCAGTATTTT. This encodes CASGWTGRFTDTQYF.

This chain uses TRBV27 with TRBJ2-7; TRBD1 aligns across 10 bases. Germline CDR1 reads MNHEY; CDR2 reads SMNVEV (reference sequence). J was trimmed by 0 bases and V by 5 bases; bases with no gene match: 7. This CDR3 has 16 residues. This CDR3 reads CASSPRDRGNSYEQYF. In DNA, the CDR3 is TGTGCCAGCAGTCCCCGGGACAGGGGTAACTCCTACGAGCAGTACTTC.

Remarks on this clonotype: This may come from a read error, since a much larger clone is one base off. This sequence joins TRBV4-2 and TRBJ2-1, with D maybe TRBD2 (5 bases). V shed 6 bases and J shed 10 bases, with 16 bases lying between them. This CDR3 is built from 13 residues. The V gene's germline CDR1 is LGHNA and CDR2 YNFKEQ. The CDR3 DNA reads TGTGCCAGCAGTCACGGAGGTGACTACGAGCAGTTCTTC. It specifies CASSHGGDYEQFF.

The rearrangement links TRBV20-1 to TRBJ2-3, with 10 positions matching TRBD2. The CDR3 totals 15 residues. Germline V CDR1 and CDR2: DFQATT, SNEGSKA (reference sequence). After removal of 6 bases from V and 6 bases from J, the junction contained 12 bases not matched to a gene. CDR3 DNA sequence: TGCAGTGCACCTGCTCTAGCGGGGGTGGCGGATACGCAGTATTTT. It codes for CSAPALAGVADTQYF.

The rearrangement links TRBV5-1 to TRBJ2-5, with D perhaps matching TRBD1 or TRBD2 (5 bases each). V was shortened by 0 bases and J by 2 bases, with 11 bases between the two germline ends. CDR3 length equals 15 residues. Germline V gene data show CDR1 as SGHRS and CDR2 as YFSETQ. In DNA, the CDR3 is TGCGCCAGCAGCTTGGCCGGGGCAGGTCAAGAGACCCAGTACTTC. Residues: CASSLAGAGQETQYF. The complete variable domain, with remaining parts taken from reference TRBV5-1 and TRBJ2-5, reads KAGVTQTPRYLIKTRGQQVTLSCSPISGHRSVSWYQQTPGQGLQFLFEYFSETQRNKGNFPGRFSGRQFSNSRSEMNVSTLELGDSALYLCASSLAGAGQETQYFGPGTRLLVL.

The genes are TRBV2 and TRBJ1-2; possible D gene TRBD1, 5 bases. CDR1 is SNHLY, CDR2 FYNNEI, per germline. V was shortened by 1 base and J by 6 bases, with 9 bases between the two germline ends. The CDR3 length is 13 residues. The CDR3 protein is CASSEGAGNGYTF. CDR3 sequence (DNA): TGTGCCAGCAGTGAAGGTGCAGGGAATGGCTACACCTTC.

V usage is TRBV20-1 and J usage is TRBJ2-7; D not certain. V dropped 3 bases and J dropped 0 bases, with 15 bases sitting between them. The CDR3 has 15 amino acids. Germline loops: CDR1 DFQATT, CDR2 SNEGSKA (reference sequence). CDR3 loop: CSARGSALSSYEQYF. The CDR3 DNA follows: TGCAGTGCTAGGGGTTCGGCCTTAAGCTCCTACGAGCAGTACTTC.

V is TRBV28 and J is TRBJ2-7, with 8 bases that match TRBD1. CDR3 length: 15 residues. Unmatched junction bases numbered 5, after V lost 2 bases and J lost 2 bases. Germline CDR1 and CDR2: MDHEN and SYDVKM. CDR3 nucleotide sequence: TGTGCCAGCAGTTTAGATGGGACAGGAACCTACGAGCAGTACTTC. Amino acid sequence: CASSLDGTGTYEQYF.

The rearrangement uses TRBV10-3 and TRBJ2-7, with a weak D call TRBD2 (6 bases). The CDR3 is made up of 16 amino acids. Germline V gives CDR1 ENHRY, CDR2 SYGVKD. Trimming stripped 3 bases from V and 7 bases from J, with 22 bases between. The CDR3 sequence: CAISEGAREVSWEQYF. In nucleotides, the CDR3 is TGTGCCATCAGTGAAGGGGCCAGGGAGGTATCGTGGGAGCAGTACTTC.

Points on this clonotype: Germline is not matched at one junction end, which may reflect a read error. The chain combines TRBV7-9 with TRBJ2-3; D may be TRBD1 (5 bases). The CDR3 extends over 14 amino acids. From germline, CDR1 is SEHNR and CDR2 FQNEAQ (reference sequence). CDR3 residues: CASSLGQGTGTQYF. DNA for the CDR3: TGTGCCAGCAGCTTGGGCCAGGGAACAGGTACGCAGTATTTT.

This chain links TRBV29-1 with TRBJ2-7; D possibly uses TRBD1 or TRBD2 (5 bases each). Trimming removed 7 bases from V and 4 bases from J, with 20 bases in between. CDR1 and CDR2 from the germline V gene are SQVTM and ANQGSEA. The CDR3 is made up of 14 amino acids. For the CDR3, the DNA is TGCAGCGAAGAAATGGACGGGACCCGGTACGAGCAGTACTTC. Its protein is CSEEMDGTRYEQYF.

This clonotype was recorded a few times. The rearrangement links TRBV28 to TRBJ2-5, with 14 bases that match TRBD2. V lost 8 bases, J lost 4 bases, and 3 bases stayed unmatched. The CDR3 consists of 14 residues. Germline loops: CDR1 MDHEN, CDR2 SYDVKM. CDR3 sequence: CASGGLAGGETQYF. The CDR3, as DNA: TGTGCCAGCGGCGGACTAGCGGGGGGAGAGACCCAGTACTTC.